This T cell receptor (beta chain) originates from a study of blood T cells in healthy people across ages. Together with a sample-barcoded 5' primer, a J-beta primer mix was included in a second PCR lasting roughly 6 to 12 cycles. TCRdb processed the 5' RACE reads anew with MiXCR; each CDR3 protein has one entry. The sample yields over 1,500,000 distinct CDR3 sequences, about 39% seen once. As concerns this clonotype: Its antigen is currently unknown.

This CDR3 has 14 amino acids. Trimming cost V 2 bases and J 4 bases; bases outside gene matches: 3. Every donor contributed roughly 10 milliliters of peripheral blood by blood draw. Study conclusions and caveats: Shifts in expanded clonotypes may have been confounded by donor CMV status, which was unknown. Age showed a roughly linear inverse relationship with TCR beta diversity per million T cells.

The sequence derives from a human donor in good health. V and J are TRBV12-3 or TRBV12-4 and TRBJ1-1, with TRBD1 identical over 8 bases. The material sequenced was blood. As DNA, the CDR3 is TGTGCCAGCAGTTTACGGACAGGGCGCACTGAAGCTTTCTTT. It translates to CASSLRTGRTEAFF.